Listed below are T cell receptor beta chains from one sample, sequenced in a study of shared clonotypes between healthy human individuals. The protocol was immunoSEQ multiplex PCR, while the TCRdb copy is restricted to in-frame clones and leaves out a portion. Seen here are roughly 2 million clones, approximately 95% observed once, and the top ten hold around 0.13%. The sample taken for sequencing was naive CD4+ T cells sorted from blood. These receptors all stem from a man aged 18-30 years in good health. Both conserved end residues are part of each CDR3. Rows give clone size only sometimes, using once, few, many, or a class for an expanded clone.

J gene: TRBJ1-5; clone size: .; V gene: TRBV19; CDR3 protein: CASSIRGRDNQPQHF
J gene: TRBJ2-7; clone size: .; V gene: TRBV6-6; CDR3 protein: CASSRTSYEQYF
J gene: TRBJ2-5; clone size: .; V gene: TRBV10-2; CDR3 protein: CASREGGEGQTQYF
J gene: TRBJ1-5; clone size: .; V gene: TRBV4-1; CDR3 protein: CASSPEPAGQPQHF
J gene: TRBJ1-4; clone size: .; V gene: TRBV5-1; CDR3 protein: CASSFREGNEKLFF
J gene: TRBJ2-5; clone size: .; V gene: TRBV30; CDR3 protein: CAWNRLGGGRETQYF
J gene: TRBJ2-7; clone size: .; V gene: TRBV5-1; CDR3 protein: CASSRGGTGTYEQYF
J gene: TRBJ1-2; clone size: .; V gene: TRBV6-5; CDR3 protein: CASSSWTGNYGYTF
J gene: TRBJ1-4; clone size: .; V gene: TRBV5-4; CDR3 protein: CASSAGGNEKLFF
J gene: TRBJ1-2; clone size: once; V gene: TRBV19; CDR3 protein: CASNPTGGNYGYTF
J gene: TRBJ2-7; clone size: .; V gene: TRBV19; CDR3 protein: CASSMGSGYEQYF
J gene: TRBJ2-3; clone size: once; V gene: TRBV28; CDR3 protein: CASTPSQAGGLTDTQYF
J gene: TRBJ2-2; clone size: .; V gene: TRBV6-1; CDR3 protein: CASSETGSWELFF
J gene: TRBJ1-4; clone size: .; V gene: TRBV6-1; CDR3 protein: CASSERGSEKLFF
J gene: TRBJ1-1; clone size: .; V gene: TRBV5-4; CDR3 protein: CASSLKLGADEAFF
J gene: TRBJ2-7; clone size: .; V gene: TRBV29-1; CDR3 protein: CSVESFSYEQYF
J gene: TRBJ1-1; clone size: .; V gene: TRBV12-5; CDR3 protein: CASGGADNTEAFF
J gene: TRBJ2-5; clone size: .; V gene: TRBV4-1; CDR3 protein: CASSHGLAGYQTQYF
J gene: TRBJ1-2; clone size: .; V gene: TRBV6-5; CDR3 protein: CASSGQTGNYGYTF
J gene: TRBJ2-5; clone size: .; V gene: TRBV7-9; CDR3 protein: CASSPGTKAQETQYF
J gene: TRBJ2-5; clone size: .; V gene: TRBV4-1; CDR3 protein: CASSQEGGLAGQETQYF
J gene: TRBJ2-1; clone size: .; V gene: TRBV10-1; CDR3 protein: CASSQQMDTKQFF